These T cell receptor beta chains were read from a single sample in a study of T-cell memory formation after mild COVID-19. Each CDR3 protein is one row after TCRdb ran MiXCR on the 5' RACE reads. The sample has 100,000 or so distinct CDR3 sequences; 11% are singletons. Specimen: PBMCs or a T cell subset sorted from them (not recorded which). These receptors were collected from a man younger than 30 who had mild COVID-19 (a few samples of this study predate the infection). Cell type and time point are not known. Each CDR3 is given with its conserved first and last residue. The D gene is left open where the match is weak. Only part of the rows carry a size: once, few, many, or a class if the clone is expanded.

DNA	CDR3	V	J	D	size
TGTGCCAGCAGCCCAAACGGAAACACCATATATTTT	CASSPNGNTIYF	TRBV7-6	TRBJ1-3	.	.
TGTGCCAGTAGTATACCCTCCCAATACAATGAGCAGTTCTTC	CASSIPSQYNEQFF	TRBV19	TRBJ2-1	.	.
TGTGCCAGCAGCCCGTCGTATTCCCCTAGCACAGATACGCAGTATTTT	CASSPSYSPSTDTQYF	TRBV7-3	TRBJ2-3	.	few
TGTGCCAGCAGCCCAGCCGGGGTACGGGTTGTCGCTTTCTTT	CASSPAGVRVVAFF	TRBV7-9	TRBJ1-1	.	.
TGCAGTGCTAGAGGTCCCGGGACTAGCGGGGGGGCGGATCGCAATGAGCAGTTCTTC	CSARGPGTSGGADRNEQFF	TRBV20-1	TRBJ2-1	TRBD2	few
TGTGCCAGCAGCTTACTTACAAGGAACACTGAAGCTTTCTTT	CASSLLTRNTEAFF	TRBV7-9	TRBJ1-1	.	few
TGCAGCGTTGAACGGAGGGGTTTGCAGTACTTC	CSVERRGLQYF	TRBV29-1	TRBJ2-4	.	many
TGCGCCAGCAGTGAGTCTCCGGGCAGGCCGCAAGAGACCCAGTACTTC	CASSESPGRPQETQYF	TRBV10-1	TRBJ2-5	.	few
TGCAGTGCTAGGATAAACCAACACCGTCGGACTGAAGCTTTCTTT	CSARINQHRRTEAFF	TRBV20-1	TRBJ1-1	.	.
TGTGCCAGCAGCCTGGGCCCAGGGCCCGGCACAGATACGCAGTATTTT	CASSLGPGPGTDTQYF	TRBV7-2	TRBJ2-3	.	.
TGTGCCAGCAGTTATCGCGCGTTACCCAATCAGCCCCAGCATTTT	CASSYRALPNQPQHF	TRBV6-5	TRBJ1-5	.	few
TGCGCCAGCAGCTTTTTTAGGGCAGGGAGCTCCTACGAGCAGTACTTC	CASSFFRAGSSYEQYF	TRBV5-1	TRBJ2-7	.	.
TGCAGCGTTAACTCTGGGGCCAACGTCCTGACTTTC	CSVNSGANVLTF	TRBV29-1	TRBJ2-6	.	.
TGCGCCAGCAGCCAAGACGCCCTCATGAACACTGAAGCTTTCTTT	CASSQDALMNTEAFF	TRBV4-1	TRBJ1-1	.	.
TGTGCCAGCAGCCCCAAAGACGGCCGATTCACAGATACGCAGTATTTT	CASSPKDGRFTDTQYF	TRBV7-9	TRBJ2-3	.	.
TGTGCCAGCAGCTTCCACGCTAACTATGGCTACACCTTC	CASSFHANYGYTF	TRBV7-7	TRBJ1-2	.	.
TGTGCCAGCAGCTTCCGGACAGGGTATAGCGAGCAGTACTTC	CASSFRTGYSEQYF	TRBV5-6	TRBJ2-7	TRBD1	.
TGTGCCAGCAGTTTAGTGGGGCGGGAGACCCAGTACTTC	CASSLVGRETQYF	TRBV27	TRBJ2-5	.	.
TGTGCCAGCAGTTATTACAGGGCCACCGGGGAGCTGTTTTTT	CASSYYRATGELFF	TRBV6-2/TRBV6-3	TRBJ2-2	.	.
TGTGCCAGCAGCCTCAACGCACAGCTCAATCAGCCCCAGCATTTT	CASSLNAQLNQPQHF	TRBV5-6	TRBJ1-5	.	few